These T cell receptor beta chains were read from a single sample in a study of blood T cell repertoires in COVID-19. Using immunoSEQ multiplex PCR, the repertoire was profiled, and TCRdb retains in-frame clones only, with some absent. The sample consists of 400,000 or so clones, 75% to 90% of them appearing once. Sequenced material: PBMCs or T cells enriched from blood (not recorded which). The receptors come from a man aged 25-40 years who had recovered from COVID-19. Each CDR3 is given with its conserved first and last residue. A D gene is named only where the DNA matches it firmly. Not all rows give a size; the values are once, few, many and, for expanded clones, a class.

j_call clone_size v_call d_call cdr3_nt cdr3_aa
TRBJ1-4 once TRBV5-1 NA TGCGCCAGCAGCTTGGATAGGGGGTTCGCTAATGAAAAACTGTTTTTT CASSLDRGFANEKLFF
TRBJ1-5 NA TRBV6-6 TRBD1 TGTGCCAGCAGTCCCCTGGTGGGCAGGGGGAAGGATCAGCCCCAGCATTTT CASSPLVGRGKDQPQHF
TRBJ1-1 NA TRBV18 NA TGTGCCAGCTCAGGGGAGATGAACACTGAAGCTTTCTTT CASSGEMNTEAFF
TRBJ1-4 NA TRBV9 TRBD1 TGTGCCAGCAGCGTGACGGACAGGGTGGGAGAAAAACTGTTTTTT CASSVTDRVGEKLFF
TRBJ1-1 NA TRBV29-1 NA TGCAGCGAACTGACAGGCAATGCGAACACTGAAGCTTTCTTT CSELTGNANTEAFF
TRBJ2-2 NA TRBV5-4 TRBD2 TGTGCCAGCAGCTTGGAAGGCGGGAGTCTTATAGGGGAGCTGTTTTTT CASSLEGGSLIGELFF
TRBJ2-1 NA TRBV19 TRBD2 TGTGCCAGTAGTATACTTGTGCGGGAGGGCCGACGGGATGAGCAGTTCTTC CASSILVREGRRDEQFF
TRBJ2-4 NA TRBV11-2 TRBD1 TGTGCCAGCAGCCAGACAGGGGACATTCAGTACTTC CASSQTGDIQYF
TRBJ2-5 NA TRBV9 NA TGTGCCAGCAGCCTGTCGTGGGGGCTAGAAGAGACCCAGTACTTC CASSLSWGLEETQYF
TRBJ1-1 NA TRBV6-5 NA TGTGCCAGCAGTTACTCAGGGGGAACTGAAGCTTTCTTT CASSYSGGTEAFF
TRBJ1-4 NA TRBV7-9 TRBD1 TGTGCCAGCAGCTCCAGGGACAGCATTAATGAAAAACTGTTTTTT CASSSRDSINEKLFF
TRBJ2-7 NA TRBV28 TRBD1 TGTGCCACCTACTGGGACAGCGGAAGGGAGCAGTACTTC CATYWDSGREQYF
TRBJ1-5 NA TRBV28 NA TGTGCCAGCATGGGGGCAGGCCTCAATCAGCCCCAGCATTTT CASMGAGLNQPQHF
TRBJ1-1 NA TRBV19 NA TGTGCCAGTGCTCGGCGGGGGAACACTGAAGCTTTCTTT CASARRGNTEAFF
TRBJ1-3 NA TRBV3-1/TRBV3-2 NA TGTGCCAGCAGCCCTTATACACGAACCTCTGGAAACACCATATATTTT CASSPYTRTSGNTIYF
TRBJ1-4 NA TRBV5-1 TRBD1 TGCGCCAGCAGCTTGAGGGATGCAGGGGGCGTAACTAATGAAAAACTGTTTTTT CASSLRDAGGVTNEKLFF
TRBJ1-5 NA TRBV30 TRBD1 TGTGCCTGGAATCAGGGGGGCGATCAGCCCCAGCATTTT CAWNQGGDQPQHF
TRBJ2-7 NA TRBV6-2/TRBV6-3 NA TGTGCCAGCAGCCCGGGACACCCCGAGCAGTACTTC CASSPGHPEQYF
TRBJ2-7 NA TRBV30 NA TGTGCCTGGAGTCCCCGCTACGAGCAGTACTTC CAWSPRYEQYF
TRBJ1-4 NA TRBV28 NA TGTGCCAGCAGCCGACAAGGGGGTGCAACTAATGAAAAACTGTTTTTT CASSRQGGATNEKLFF
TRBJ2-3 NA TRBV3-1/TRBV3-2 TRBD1 TGTGCCAGCAGCCTTTACCACACAGGGGGCGGAAGCACCTCACTTAGCACAGATACGCAGTATTTT CASSLYHTGGGSTSLSTDTQYF
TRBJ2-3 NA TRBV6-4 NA TGTGCCAGCAGTGAGAACCCCCTAATAGCAGATACGCAGTATTTT CASSENPLIADTQYF
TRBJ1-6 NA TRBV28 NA TGTGCCAGCAGTTCGGAAGGACTTAATTCACCCCTCCACTTT CASSSEGLNSPLHF
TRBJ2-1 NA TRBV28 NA TGTGCCAGCAGTTTATCTACAGCCGTGAATGAGCAGTTCTTC CASSLSTAVNEQFF